The rows below give T cell receptor beta chains drawn from one sample of a study of blood T cell repertoires in COVID-19. Some clones are missing from TCRdb's copy, which holds only in-frame ones; the method was immunoSEQ multiplex PCR. The table records roughly 130,000 clones, roughly 78% of them present only once. The sample was peripheral blood. Every receptor here comes from a man aged 60 to 69 with active or convalescent COVID-19. Both conserved end residues are part of each CDR3. The order of the fields is CDR3 protein, J gene, V gene.

CASSVDRGAGELFF	TRBJ2-2	TRBV19
CASSLLTSEAFF	TRBJ1-1	TRBV28
CATRGQGGADTQYF	TRBJ2-3	TRBV24-1
CASSRRGQGPPDEQYF	TRBJ2-7	TRBV7-6
CASSTSGLAGGHNEQFF	TRBJ2-1	TRBV19
CASSPTGGRTEAFF	TRBJ1-1	TRBV18
CASRSGGGYGYTF	TRBJ1-2	TRBV6-5
CASSVVLGQKQFF	TRBJ2-1	TRBV9
CASSSIAGEGGELFF	TRBJ2-2	TRBV7-3
CASSTRGDNEAFF	TRBJ1-1	TRBV11-1
CASSPAGGPSGANVLTF	TRBJ2-6	TRBV27
CASSPWRTGSNQPQHF	TRBJ1-5	TRBV28
CASSPTGKATDTQYF	TRBJ2-3	TRBV2
CASSPRSSGSRGYNEQFF	TRBJ2-1	TRBV7-7
CASRPGLSSNQPQHF	TRBJ1-5	TRBV10-2
CASSQEARTSYEQYF	TRBJ2-7	TRBV3-1/TRBV3-2
CASSYTGITEAFF	TRBJ1-1	TRBV6-6
CASSRDYFNEQFF	TRBJ2-1	TRBV5-4
CASSPGRQREAFF	TRBJ1-1	TRBV18
CASSLDSGYGYTF	TRBJ1-2	TRBV5-1
CASSRAGTSEYEQYF	TRBJ2-7	TRBV7-2
CASSLAVNTEAFF	TRBJ1-1	TRBV5-1
CASRPWSPGGETQYF	TRBJ2-5	TRBV6-5
CASSQGRDLYEQYF	TRBJ2-7	TRBV4-1
CASSRGQLGNTIYF	TRBJ1-3	TRBV6-5
CASSIEHRGGGYTF	TRBJ1-2	TRBV19
CASSLPGAGEKLFF	TRBJ1-4	TRBV5-1
CASSVTGIFTDTQYF	TRBJ2-3	TRBV5-1
CASSPTSGRTNEQYF	TRBJ2-7	TRBV7-3
CASSPPGLAGVVQYF	TRBJ2-7	TRBV6-5
CAGKDRGNTEAFF	TRBJ1-1	TRBV6-5
CAGKPFGDRNEQFF	TRBJ2-1	TRBV7-9
CASSHGDFRGGTGELFF	TRBJ2-2	TRBV6-2/TRBV6-3
CASSYRGQGNTEAFF	TRBJ1-1	TRBV6-6
CASRAFSGDDNYGYTF	TRBJ1-2	TRBV5-1
CASSRTGGNIQYF	TRBJ2-4	TRBV3-1/TRBV3-2
CAASQNVWRSSYNEQFF	TRBJ2-1	TRBV19